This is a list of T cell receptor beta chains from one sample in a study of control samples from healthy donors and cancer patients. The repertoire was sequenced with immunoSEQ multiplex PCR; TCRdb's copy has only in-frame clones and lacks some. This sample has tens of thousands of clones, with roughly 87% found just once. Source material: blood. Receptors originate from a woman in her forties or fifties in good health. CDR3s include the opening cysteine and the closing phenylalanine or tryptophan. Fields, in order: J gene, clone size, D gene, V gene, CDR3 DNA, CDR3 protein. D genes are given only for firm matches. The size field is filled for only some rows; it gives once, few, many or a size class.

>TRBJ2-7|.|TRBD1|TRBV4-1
TGCGCCACCTCATGGGACAGGGGCTACGAGCAGTACTTC
CATSWDRGYEQYF
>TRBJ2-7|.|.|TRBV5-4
TGTGCCAGCCCGGGACGGGCTAGCGAATCCTACGAGCAGTACTTC
CASPGRASESYEQYF
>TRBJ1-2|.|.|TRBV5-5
TGTGCCAGCAGCCCTCGCAGGACACACTATGGCTACACCTTC
CASSPRRTHYGYTF
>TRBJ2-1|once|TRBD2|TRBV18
TGTGCCAGCTCTCGGCAAGCGGGAGCTAACAATGAGCAGTTCTTC
CASSRQAGANNEQFF
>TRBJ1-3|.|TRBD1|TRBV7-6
TGTGCCAGCAGCGCTAACGACAGGGGGCGAGTAAACACCATATATTTT
CASSANDRGRVNTIYF
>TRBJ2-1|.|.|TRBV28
TGTGCCAGCAGTCGGGACTCCTCGTTCAATGAGCAGTTCTTC
CASSRDSSFNEQFF
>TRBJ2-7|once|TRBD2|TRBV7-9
TGTGCCAGCAGCTTAGAGGGAATAGCGGGCTACGAGCAGTACTTC
CASSLEGIAGYEQYF
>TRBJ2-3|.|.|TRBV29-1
TGCAGCGTGATCGACACCATCCACCGCACGTCGGATACGCAGTATTTT
CSVIDTIHRTSDTQYF
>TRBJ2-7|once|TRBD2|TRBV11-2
TGTGCCAGCAGCCCGGCGGCTAGCGGGAGCTACGAGCAGTACTTC
CASSPAASGSYEQYF
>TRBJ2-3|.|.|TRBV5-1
TGCGCCAGCAGCTGGCAGGGGACAGATACGCAGTATTTT
CASSWQGTDTQYF
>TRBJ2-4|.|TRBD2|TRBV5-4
TGTGCCAGCAGCTTGGATACTAGCGGGAGTATCAACATTCAGTACTTC
CASSLDTSGSINIQYF
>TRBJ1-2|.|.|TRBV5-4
TGTGCCAGCAGCAGTCCTAACTATGGCTACACCTTC
CASSSPNYGYTF
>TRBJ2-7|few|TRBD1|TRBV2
TGTGCCAGCAGACAGGGGCCTACCTACGAGCAGTACTTC
CASRQGPTYEQYF
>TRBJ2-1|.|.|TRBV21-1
TGTGCCAGCCATTTAAGAGCTGAACTAGCGGATACTACAATGAGCAAGTTCTTC
CASHLRAELADTTMSKFF